These 9 T cell receptor beta chains were sequenced from one sample in a study of blood T cell repertoires in COVID-19. Generated by immunoSEQ multiplex PCR, the TCRdb table keeps only in-frame clones and is missing some. The sample contains over 200,000 clones, 90% of which appear only once. The sequenced sample was peripheral blood. These receptors all come from a man aged 25 to 45 with COVID-19, enrolled during active disease.

The J gene is TRBJ2-1, the V gene TRBV6-5, with 11 bases lining up with TRBD1. The CDR3 has 14 residues. Germline V gene data show CDR1 as MNHEY and CDR2 as SVGAGI. J gave up 9 bases and V 3 bases, and 4 bases lay outside the gene matches. CDR3 in DNA: TGTGCCAGCAGTTATGGGACAGGGGGTACTGAGCAGTTCTTC. Translating it yields CASSYGTGGTEQFF.

The chain is built from TRBV28 and TRBJ1-4, with a weak D call TRBD1 (5 bases). CDR1 and CDR2 (germline): MDHEN, SYDVKM. This CDR3 has 13 residues. Trimming shortened V by 6 bases and J by 4 bases, and 9 bases separated the two germline ends. CDR3 sequence: CASSREINEKLFF. The CDR3 region has the DNA TGTGCCAGCAGCAGGGAAATTAATGAAAAACTGTTTTTT.

The chain has TRBV6-6 and TRBJ2-5; no reliable D call. V lost 7 bases to trimming and J lost 2 bases, with 5 bases between them. Germline CDR1 MNHNY, CDR2 SVGAGI (reference sequence). The CDR3 consists of 11 residues. The CDR3 DNA reads TGTGCCAGCACCAGACAAGAGACCCAGTACTTC. This codes for CASTRQETQYF.

The gene calls are TRBV28 and TRBJ1-5; perhaps TRBD1 as D (5 bases). Per the germline V gene, CDR1 is MDHEN and CDR2 is SYDVKM. The CDR3 loop spans 12 amino acids. Trimming stripped 5 bases from V and 4 bases from J, with 6 bases between. CDR3 in amino acids: CASSRGNQPQHF. CDR3 sequence (DNA): TGTGCCAGCAGTAGGGGTAATCAGCCCCAGCATTTT.

This chain's CDR3 is CAISESRPLEGGYTF. The CDR3 nucleotides read TGTGCCATCAGTGAGTCTCGTCCCCTGGAGGGTGGCTACACCTTC. This sequence joins TRBV10-3 and TRBJ1-2; D is unresolved. Trimming took 0 bases from V and 7 from J, leaving 15 bases between them. Germline CDR1 and CDR2: ENHRY and SYGVKD. The CDR3 is made up of 15 amino acids.

This clone has only one observation. The chain employs TRBV3-1 (or the pseudogene TRBV3-2) and TRBJ2-7; a possible D gene is TRBD2 (7 bases). V was pared by 1 base and J by 3 bases, with 19 bases between. This CDR3 comprises 17 residues. In germline, CDR1 is LGHDT, CDR2 YNNKEL (reference sequence). The CDR3 DNA sequence: TGTGCCAGCAGCCAAGGGAGCGCGCGGGGGCTTCTCTACGAGCAGTACTTC. It yields the protein CASSQGSARGLLYEQYF.

The rearrangement joins TRBV19 to TRBJ2-1, with a possible D match to TRBD2 (5 bases). This CDR3 contains 16 residues. Trimming took off 0 bases at V and 4 bases at J, with 13 bases between the two ends. CDR1 is LNHDA and CDR2 is SQIVND in the germline V gene (reference sequence). For the CDR3, the DNA is TGTGCCAGTAGTATAGATTGGGAGCAGGCTTACAATGAGCAGTTCTTC. It codes for CASSIDWEQAYNEQFF.

The DNA of the CDR3 is TGTGCCAGCTCACCAACCCGGGACACCTACGAGCAGTACTTC. Its protein product is CASSPTRDTYEQYF. V and J are TRBV18 and TRBJ2-7, with D perhaps TRBD1 (6 bases). This CDR3 region has 14 residues. Trimming removed 2 bases from V and 2 bases from J, with 10 bases in between. Germline CDR1 KGHSH, CDR2 LQKENI.

This clone was counted a single time. The V gene is TRBV28, the J gene TRBJ2-4; TRBD1 matches 9 bases. Trimming took 4 bases from V and 4 from J; bases not matched to a gene: 5. The CDR3 has 15 amino acids. From germline, CDR1 is MDHEN and CDR2 SYDVKM. CDR3 residues: CASSYLDRGKNIQYF. CDR3 nucleotides: TGTGCCAGCAGTTACCTGGACAGGGGAAAAAACATTCAGTACTTC.